The clone carrying this T cell receptor (beta chain) was counted a few times. The method was immunoSEQ multiplex PCR; TCRdb's version includes in-frame clones alone and lacks a portion of them. The sample records 250,000 to 300,000 clones, approximately 94% being singletons. Per germline, CDR1 MNHEY and CDR2 SVGAGI. With 8 bases removed from V and 3 bases from J, the gap between germline ends came to 17 bases. The CDR3 is 14 residues long. The data were obtained in a study of T cell responses to AZD1222 COVID-19 vaccine. The J gene is TRBJ2-7, the V gene TRBV6-5; D gene unclear. The TCR was taken from an adult who received the AZD1222 COVID-19 vaccine. Here the sequenced sample was peripheral blood, taken 28 days after the second AZD1222 dose. The CDR3 DNA reads TGTGCCAGCGCTCTGGAAAGTAGAAGCTACGAGCAGTACTTC. This codes for CASALESRSYEQYF.